This TCR beta chain was obtained from a study of T cells in Graves' hyperthyroidism and ophthalmopathy. Study results and limitations: Among clonotypes expanded in thyroid above 0.001, most were also found in blood.

Between the trimmed V and J ends, which lost 8 bases and 1 base, there was a span of 6 bases. The CDR3 is 13 residues long. Amplified TCR beta CDR3 regions came from RNA transcripts. The HTBI primer set was used in a first-round RT-PCR of the TCR CDR3. TCRdb re-analysed the multiplex PCR reads in MiXCR, keeping a single row per CDR3 protein. Of some 500,000 distinct CDR3 sequences in the sample, approximately 16% are singletons; the top ten hold less than 30%. This clonotype was found many times. Its antigen remains unidentified. The receptor comes from a woman between 25 and 40 years old with Graves' ophthalmopathy. Sequenced input: blood. The rearrangement links TRBV12-3 or TRBV12-4 to TRBJ2-6; D call uncertain. CDR3 sequence: CASGTSGANVLTF. The DNA for the CDR3 is TGTGCCAGCGGCACGTCTGGGGCCAACGTCCTGACTTTC.